This is a list of T cell receptor beta chains from one sample in a study of cytomegalovirus exposure and HLA in healthy donors. Here immunoSEQ multiplex PCR was the method, and the copy in TCRdb shows in-frame clones only, minus some. This table holds about 180,000 clones, roughly 85% found once. Sample: PBMCs. Source of these receptors: a man under 40 in good health and CMV-seronegative. The CDR3 runs from the conserved cysteine through the conserved F or W. The D gene is left open where the match is weak. Only some rows state a clone size, as once, few, many or a class for expanded clones.

clone size | J gene | V gene | D gene | CDR3 protein | CDR3 DNA
NA | TRBJ2-7 | TRBV10-2 | NA | CASSTLASYEQYF | TGCGCCAGCAGTACCCTAGCCAGCTACGAGCAGTACTTC
few | TRBJ1-2 | TRBV4-3 | NA | CASSQGLDRLPSYGYTF | TGCGCCAGCAGCCAAGGACTGGACAGACTCCCATCCTATGGCTACACCTTC
NA | TRBJ2-4 | TRBV28 | TRBD2 | CASSLRGGTKLAKNIQYF | TGTGCCAGCAGTTTACGGGGGGGGACAAAGCTAGCCAAAAACATTCAGTACTTC
few | TRBJ2-2 | TRBV28 | TRBD1 | CASSSSDRAAGELFF | TGTGCCAGCAGTTCATCGGACAGGGCTGCCGGGGAGCTGTTTTTT
NA | TRBJ2-6 | TRBV28 | NA | CASSPGSGANVLTF | TGTGCCAGCAGCCCCGGCTCTGGGGCCAACGTCCTGACTTTC
few | TRBJ2-2 | TRBV7-6 | NA | CARRSPRTTGELFF | TGTGCCAGGCGTTCCCCTAGAACTACCGGGGAGCTGTTTTTT
few | TRBJ2-7 | TRBV2 | NA | CASRDTTYEQYF | TGTGCCAGCAGGGACACCACCTACGAGCAGTACTTC
NA | TRBJ1-2 | TRBV7-2 | NA | CASSAGQKYGYTF | TGTGCCAGCAGCGCAGGACAGAAATATGGCTACACCTTC
once | TRBJ1-2 | TRBV14 | NA | CASSQDRTSGYTF | TGTGCCAGCAGCCAAGATAGAACGTCGGGCTACACCTTC
NA | TRBJ2-2 | TRBV19 | NA | CASGHGRFELFF | TGTGCCAGCGGACACGGGCGGTTTGAGCTGTTTTTT
NA | TRBJ2-5 | TRBV27 | NA | CASSSRGTQETQYF | TGTGCCAGCAGTTCCAGGGGTACCCAAGAGACCCAGTACTTC
NA | TRBJ2-2 | TRBV9 | TRBD1 | CASSVSQGATGELFF | TGTGCCAGCAGCGTAAGCCAGGGGGCCACCGGGGAGCTGTTTTTT
few | TRBJ2-7 | TRBV29-1 | NA | CSVRGSTYEQYF | TGCAGCGTTAGGGGGTCGACCTACGAGCAGTACTTC
NA | TRBJ2-7 | TRBV18 | NA | CASSGRTYGYEQYF | TGTGCCAGCTCAGGAAGGACTTATGGCTACGAGCAGTACTTC
once | TRBJ2-1 | TRBV28 | TRBD1 | CASSLGDRPEEQFF | TGTGCCAGCAGTTTAGGGGACAGGCCGGAGGAGCAGTTCTTC
NA | TRBJ1-2 | TRBV30 | TRBD1 | CAWVRDRGRGGYTF | TGTGCCTGGGTCCGTGACAGGGGGCGCGGTGGCTACACCTTC
NA | TRBJ1-6 | TRBV6-5 | NA | CASSYGTSSYNSPLHF | TGTGCCAGCAGTTACGGGACAAGCTCCTATAATTCACCCCTCCACTTT
NA | TRBJ2-5 | TRBV5-4 | TRBD1 | CASSRDRGRIGTQYF | TGTGCCAGCAGCCGGGACAGGGGGCGAATAGGGACCCAGTACTTC
NA | TRBJ2-1 | TRBV2 | NA | CASRPSSYNEQFF | TGTGCCAGCAGGCCGAGCTCCTACAATGAGCAGTTCTTC
NA | TRBJ2-7 | TRBV11-2 | TRBD1 | CASSSWDRSSYEQYF | TGTGCCAGCAGCTCCTGGGACAGGAGCTCCTACGAGCAGTACTTC
few | TRBJ2-2 | TRBV7-2 | NA | CASAKRAAAASGELFF | TGTGCCAGCGCGAAAAGGGCAGCGGCGGCCTCCGGGGAGCTGTTTTTT
few | TRBJ2-7 | TRBV6-5 | TRBD1 | CASAGTASYEQYF | TGTGCCAGCGCCGGGACAGCGTCCTACGAGCAGTACTTC
NA | TRBJ2-5 | TRBV28 | TRBD2 | CASSLLAGQETQYF | TGTGCCAGCAGTTTGCTAGCGGGTCAAGAGACCCAGTACTTC
NA | TRBJ1-1 | TRBV15 | NA | CATSRGTPNTEAFF | TGTGCCACCAGCAGAGGGACACCGAACACTGAAGCTTTCTTT
NA | TRBJ1-2 | TRBV6-6 | TRBD1 | CASYPRTGQGGYTF | TGTGCCAGCTATCCCCGGACAGGGCAAGGGGGCTACACCTTC
once | TRBJ2-7 | TRBV28 | NA | CASTNTGGGAYEQYF | TGTGCCAGCACTAACACGGGGGGCGGCGCCTACGAGCAGTACTTC
NA | TRBJ2-7 | TRBV10-2 | NA | CASSEVARGHEQYF | TGCGCCAGCAGTGAAGTCGCCAGGGGACACGAGCAGTACTTC
NA | TRBJ2-2 | TRBV4-3 | TRBD1 | CASSQHPDRANTGELFF | TGCGCCAGCAGCCAGCATCCTGACAGGGCGAACACCGGGGAGCTGTTTTTT
NA | TRBJ2-7 | TRBV9 | NA | CASTQADSYEQYF | TGTGCCAGCACACAAGCGGACTCCTACGAGCAGTACTTC
few | TRBJ2-7 | TRBV4-1 | NA | CASSQDRARVEQYF | TGCGCCAGCAGCCAAGATAGGGCCAGGGTCGAGCAGTACTTC
NA | TRBJ2-2 | TRBV30 | NA | CAWSPQYGELFF | TGTGCCTGGAGCCCCCAGTACGGGGAGCTGTTTTTT
NA | TRBJ1-4 | TRBV27 | TRBD1 | CASSPQGGTGGVMGGKLFF | TGTGCCAGCAGTCCCCAGGGGGGGACAGGGGGCGTTATGGGAGGCAAACTGTTTTTT
NA | TRBJ1-6 | TRBV7-8 | TRBD1 | CASSEGTVGLHF | TGTGCCAGCAGCGAGGGGACAGTTGGCCTCCACTTT
NA | TRBJ1-6 | TRBV6-5 | TRBD1 | CASSYLRGQDSPLHF | TGTGCCAGCAGTTACCTTAGGGGGCAGGATTCACCCCTCCACTTT
NA | TRBJ2-7 | TRBV4-3 | TRBD2 | CASSQEGLAGGYEQYF | TGCGCCAGCAGCCAAGAAGGACTTGCGGGAGGCTACGAGCAGTACTTC
NA | TRBJ2-5 | TRBV5-1 | NA | CASSLEGGRQETQYF | TGCGCCAGCAGCTTGGAGGGGGGGCGCCAAGAGACCCAGTACTTC
NA | TRBJ2-7 | TRBV25-1 | TRBD1 | CASSVGTGGYEQYF | TGTGCCAGCAGTGTAGGGACAGGGGGCTACGAGCAGTACTTC
NA | TRBJ1-5 | TRBV7-2 | TRBD1 | CASSIDRDQPQHF | TGTGCCAGCAGCATCGACAGGGATCAGCCCCAGCATTTT
NA | TRBJ2-7 | TRBV7-2 | NA | CASSFTAGPRSSYEQYF | TGTGCCAGCAGCTTTACCGCAGGGCCTCGGAGCTCCTACGAGCAGTACTTC
NA | TRBJ2-1 | TRBV7-3 | NA | CASSLMRGNEQFF | TGTGCCAGCAGCTTAATGCGGGGAAATGAGCAGTTCTTC
NA | TRBJ2-2 | TRBV5-1 | NA | CASSLVGGPGELFF | TGCGCCAGCAGCTTGGTAGGCGGGCCCGGGGAGCTGTTTTTT
NA | TRBJ2-5 | TRBV6-6 | NA | CASSYGGGGLGETQYF | TGTGCCAGCAGTTACGGTGGGGGGGGCTTGGGGGAGACCCAGTACTTC
NA | TRBJ2-1 | TRBV10-1 | NA | CASSETRGSEQFF | TGCGCCAGCAGTGAGACTAGGGGGAGTGAGCAGTTCTTC
NA | TRBJ2-3 | TRBV7-2 | TRBD2 | CASSLKSGGVTDTQYF | TGTGCCAGCAGCTTAAAAAGCGGGGGGGTCACAGATACGCAGTATTTT
NA | TRBJ2-6 | TRBV9 | NA | CASSAQGGGANVLTF | TGTGCCAGCAGCGCCCAGGGTGGTGGGGCCAACGTCCTGACTTTC
once | TRBJ2-7 | TRBV2 | NA | CASSDLSEQYF | TGTGCCAGCAGTGACTTGTCCGAGCAGTACTTC